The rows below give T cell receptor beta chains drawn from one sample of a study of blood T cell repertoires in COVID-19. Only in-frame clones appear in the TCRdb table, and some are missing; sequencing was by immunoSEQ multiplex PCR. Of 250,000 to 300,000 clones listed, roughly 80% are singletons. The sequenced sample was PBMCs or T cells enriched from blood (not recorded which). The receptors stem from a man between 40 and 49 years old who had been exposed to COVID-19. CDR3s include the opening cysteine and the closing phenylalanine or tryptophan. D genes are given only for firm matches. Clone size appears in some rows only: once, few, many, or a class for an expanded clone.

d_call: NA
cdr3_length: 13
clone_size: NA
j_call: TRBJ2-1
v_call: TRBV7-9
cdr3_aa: CASSLDGLGEQFF
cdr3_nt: TGTGCCAGCAGCTTAGACGGTCTCGGGGAGCAGTTCTTC

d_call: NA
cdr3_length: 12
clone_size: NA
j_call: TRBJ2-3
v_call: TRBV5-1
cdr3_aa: CASSTHTDTQYF
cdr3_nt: TGCGCCAGCAGCACACACACAGATACGCAGTATTTT

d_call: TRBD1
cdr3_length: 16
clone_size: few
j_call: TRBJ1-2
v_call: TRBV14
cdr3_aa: CASSLGPGQANYGYTF
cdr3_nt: TGTGCCAGCAGCCTAGGGCCGGGACAGGCTAACTATGGCTACACCTTC

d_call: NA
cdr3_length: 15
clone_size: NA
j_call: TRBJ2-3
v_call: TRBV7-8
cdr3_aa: CASRGGEGGTDTQYF
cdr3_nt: TGTGCCAGCAGGGGGGGGGAGGGGGGCACAGATACGCAGTATTTT

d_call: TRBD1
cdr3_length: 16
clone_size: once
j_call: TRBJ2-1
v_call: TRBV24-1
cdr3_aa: CATSDSGTGAYNEQFF
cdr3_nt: TGTGCCACCAGTGATTCCGGGACAGGTGCCTACAATGAGCAGTTCTTC

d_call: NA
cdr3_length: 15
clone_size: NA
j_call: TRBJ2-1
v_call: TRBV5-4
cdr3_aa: CASSPLGGLNNEQFF
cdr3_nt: TGTGCCAGCAGCCCTCTGGGGGGACTGAACAATGAGCAGTTCTTC

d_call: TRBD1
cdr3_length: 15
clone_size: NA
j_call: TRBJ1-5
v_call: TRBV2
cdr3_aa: CASRLGTAGNQPQHF
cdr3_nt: TGTGCCAGCCGACTGGGGACAGCTGGCAATCAGCCCCAGCATTTT

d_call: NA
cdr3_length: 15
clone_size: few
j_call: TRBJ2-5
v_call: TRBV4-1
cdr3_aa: CASSQGFRGMETQYF
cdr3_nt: TGCGCCAGCAGCCAAGGATTTCGGGGGATGGAGACCCAGTACTTC

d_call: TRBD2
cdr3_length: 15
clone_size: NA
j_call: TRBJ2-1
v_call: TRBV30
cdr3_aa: CAWRVGLAGEGEQFF
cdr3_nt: TGTGCCTGGAGAGTCGGGCTAGCGGGAGAGGGTGAGCAGTTCTTC

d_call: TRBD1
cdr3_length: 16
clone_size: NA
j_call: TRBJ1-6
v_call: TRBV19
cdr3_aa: CASSADRGPSNSPLHF
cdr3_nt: TGTGCCAGTAGTGCCGACAGGGGGCCGAGTAATTCACCCCTCCACTTT

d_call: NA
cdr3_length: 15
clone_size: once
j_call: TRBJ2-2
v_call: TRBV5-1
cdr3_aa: CASSDAGGYTGELFF
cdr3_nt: TGCGCCAGCAGTGACGCCGGAGGATACACCGGGGAGCTGTTTTTT

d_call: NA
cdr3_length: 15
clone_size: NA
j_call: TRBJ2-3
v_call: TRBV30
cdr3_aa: CAWSLGEDTTDTQYF
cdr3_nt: TGTGCCTGGAGTCTGGGGGAGGATACCACAGATACGCAGTATTTT

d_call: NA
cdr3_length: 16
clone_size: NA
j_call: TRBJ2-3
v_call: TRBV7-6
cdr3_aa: CASSLGRTSRGDTQYF
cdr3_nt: TGTGCCAGCAGCTTAGGCCGGACTTCCCGGGGAGATACGCAGTATTTT

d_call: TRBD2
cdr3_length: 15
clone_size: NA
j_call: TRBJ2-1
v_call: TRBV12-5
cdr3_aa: CASAPLAGGHNEQFF
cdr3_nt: TGTGCTAGTGCCCCCTTAGCGGGAGGACACAATGAGCAGTTCTTC

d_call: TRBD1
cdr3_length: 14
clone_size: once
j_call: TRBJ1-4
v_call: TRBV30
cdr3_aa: CAWSTTGAVEKLFF
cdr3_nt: TGTGCCTGGAGTACGACAGGGGCAGTGGAAAAACTGTTTTTT

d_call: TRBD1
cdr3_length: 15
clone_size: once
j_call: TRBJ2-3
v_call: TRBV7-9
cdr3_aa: CASSLGTGYTDTQYF
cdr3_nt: TGTGCCAGCAGCTTAGGGACAGGGTACACAGATACGCAGTATTTT

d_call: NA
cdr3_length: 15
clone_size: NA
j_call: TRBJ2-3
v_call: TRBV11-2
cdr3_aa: CASSFTTGNADTQYF
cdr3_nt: TGTGCCAGCAGCTTTACAACAGGGAACGCAGATACGCAGTATTTT

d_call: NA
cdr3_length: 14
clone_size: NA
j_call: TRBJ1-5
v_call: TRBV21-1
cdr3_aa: CASSKEDRGQPQHF
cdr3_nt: TGTGCCAGCAGCAAAGAGGACAGGGGTCAGCCCCAGCATTTT

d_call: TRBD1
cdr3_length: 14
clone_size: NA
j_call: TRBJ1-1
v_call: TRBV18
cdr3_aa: CASSPRNGQGEAFF
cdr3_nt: TGTGCCAGCTCACCACGTAATGGACAGGGAGAAGCTTTCTTT

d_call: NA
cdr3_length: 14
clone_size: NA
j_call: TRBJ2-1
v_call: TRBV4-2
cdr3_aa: CASSQDPAGYEQFF
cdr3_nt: TGTGCCAGCAGCCAAGATCCGGCGGGATATGAGCAGTTCTTC

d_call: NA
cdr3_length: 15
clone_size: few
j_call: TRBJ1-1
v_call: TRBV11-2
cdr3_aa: CASNPRVVDNTEAFF
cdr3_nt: TGTGCCAGCAACCCCAGGGTAGTAGATAACACTGAAGCTTTCTTT

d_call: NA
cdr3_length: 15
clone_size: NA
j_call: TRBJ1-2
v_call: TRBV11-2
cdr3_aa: CASSLALLQGSGYTF
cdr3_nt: TGTGCCAGCAGCTTAGCCCTCTTACAGGGTTCAGGCTACACCTTC

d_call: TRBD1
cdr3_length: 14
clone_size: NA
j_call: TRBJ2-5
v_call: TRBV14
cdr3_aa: CASSSWTGRETQYF
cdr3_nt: TGTGCCAGCAGTTCCTGGACAGGACGAGAGACCCAGTACTTC

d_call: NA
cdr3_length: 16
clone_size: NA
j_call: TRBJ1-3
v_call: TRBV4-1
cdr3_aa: CASSQVETRSGNTIYF
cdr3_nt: TGCGCCAGCAGCCAAGTAGAAACCCGCTCTGGAAACACCATATATTTT

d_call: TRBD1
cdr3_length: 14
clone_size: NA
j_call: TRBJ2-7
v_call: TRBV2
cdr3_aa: CASTAGTGGYEQYF
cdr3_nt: TGTGCCAGCACCGCCGGGACAGGGGGGTACGAGCAGTACTTC

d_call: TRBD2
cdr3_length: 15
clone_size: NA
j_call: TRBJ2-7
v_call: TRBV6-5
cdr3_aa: CASRDGAGRFNEQYF
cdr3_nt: TGTGCCAGCAGAGACGGAGCGGGACGGTTTAACGAGCAGTACTTC

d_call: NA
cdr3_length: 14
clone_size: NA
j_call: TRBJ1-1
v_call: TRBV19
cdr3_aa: CATFREQTNTEAFF
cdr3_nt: TGTGCCACCTTCAGGGAACAGACGAACACTGAAGCTTTCTTT

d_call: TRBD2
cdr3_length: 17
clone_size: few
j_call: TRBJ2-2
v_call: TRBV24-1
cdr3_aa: CATSDPGLASPTGELFF
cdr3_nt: TGTGCCACCAGTGATCCGGGACTAGCTTCACCCACCGGGGAGCTGTTTTTT

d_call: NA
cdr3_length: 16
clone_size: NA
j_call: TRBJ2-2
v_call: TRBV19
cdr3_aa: CASSTFGRGNTGELFF
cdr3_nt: TGTGCCAGTAGTACCTTCGGGCGGGGGAACACCGGGGAGCTGTTTTTT

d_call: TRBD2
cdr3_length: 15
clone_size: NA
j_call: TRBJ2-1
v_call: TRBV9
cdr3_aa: CASSKRLAGLNEQFF
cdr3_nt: TGTGCCAGCAGCAAGAGACTAGCGGGACTGAATGAGCAGTTCTTC

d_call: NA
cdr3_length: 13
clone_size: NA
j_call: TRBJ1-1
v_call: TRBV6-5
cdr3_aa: CASSYSGIAEAFF
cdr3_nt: TGTGCCAGCAGTTACTCCGGGATCGCTGAAGCTTTCTTT

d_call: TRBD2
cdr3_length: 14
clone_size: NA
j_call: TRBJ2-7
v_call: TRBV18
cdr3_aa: CASSPGGSSYEQYF
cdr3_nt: TGTGCCAGCTCACCTGGCGGGAGCTCCTACGAGCAGTACTTC

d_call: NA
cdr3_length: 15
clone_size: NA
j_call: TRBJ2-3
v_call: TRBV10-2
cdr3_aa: CASSTRIADTDTQYF
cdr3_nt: TGCGCCAGCAGCACGAGGATAGCGGACACAGATACGCAGTATTTT

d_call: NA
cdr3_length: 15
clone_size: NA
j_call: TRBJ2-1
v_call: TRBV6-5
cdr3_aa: CASSGGGQGFHEQFF
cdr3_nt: TGTGCCAGCAGCGGGGGGGGACAGGGTTTCCATGAGCAGTTCTTC

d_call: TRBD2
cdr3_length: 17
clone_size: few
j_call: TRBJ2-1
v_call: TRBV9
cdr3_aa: CASSVDSGRATGSEQFF
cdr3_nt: TGTGCCAGCAGCGTTGATAGCGGGAGGGCCACGGGAAGTGAGCAGTTCTTC